Listed below are T cell receptor beta chains from one sample, sequenced in a study of shared clonotypes between healthy human individuals. Sequencing was performed with immunoSEQ multiplex PCR; in TCRdb, only in-frame clones are kept and a portion is missing. The data contain some 2,000,000 clones, around 95% of them singletons. Sequenced: naive CD4+ T cells sorted from blood. The receptors were gathered from a man between 18 and 29 years old in good health. Both conserved end residues are part of each CDR3. Fields, in order: V gene, clone size, D gene, J gene, CDR3 DNA, CDR3 protein. The D gene is left open where the match is weak. The size field is filled for only some rows; it gives once, few, many or a size class.

>TRBV28|-|-|TRBJ2-5
TGTGCCAGCAGTTCTATAACGGGTGAGACCCAGTACTTC
CASSSITGETQYF
>TRBV7-2|-|TRBD2|TRBJ2-3
TGTGCCAGCAGCCGAATTTGGACTAGCGGGAGTCCAGATACGCAGTATTTT
CASSRIWTSGSPDTQYF
>TRBV11-2|-|TRBD1|TRBJ1-6
TGTGCCAGCAGCTTATTCCAGGGGGCAGGATCACCCCTCCACTTT
CASSLFQGAGSPLHF
>TRBV18|-|-|TRBJ2-2
TGTGCCAGCTCACCACTAACAGGGAACACCGGGGAGCTGTTTTTT
CASSPLTGNTGELFF
>TRBV6-6|-|TRBD1|TRBJ2-7
TGTGCCAGCAGGGCACTCGTGGGACAGCGAGCCTACGAGCAGTACTTC
CASRALVGQRAYEQYF
>TRBV11-2|once|TRBD1|TRBJ1-1
TGTGCCAGCAGCTTAGGGGGACAGGGGTTCAGTTCGACTGAAGCTTTCTTT
CASSLGGQGFSSTEAFF
>TRBV7-9|-|-|TRBJ2-1
TGTGCCAGCAGTATCCGGGGACTTGTGTCAAATGAGCAGTTCTTC
CASSIRGLVSNEQFF
>TRBV7-2|-|-|TRBJ2-2
TGTGCCAGCAGCTCTTACAGGGAAGCCGGGGAGCTGTTTTTT
CASSSYREAGELFF
>TRBV10-2|-|-|TRBJ2-2
TGCGCCAGCAGTGAGTCTGGGGGCGCGTACACCGGGGAGCTGTTTTTT
CASSESGGAYTGELFF
>TRBV15|-|TRBD1|TRBJ1-1
TGTGCCACCAGTCGCAGGGGGCGCGGGGTGAAGGAGAACACTGAAGCTTTCTTT
CATSRRGRGVKENTEAFF
>TRBV5-8|once|-|TRBJ1-2
TGTGCCAGCAGCTTTCCGAGCTATGGCTACACCTTC
CASSFPSYGYTF
>TRBV5-4|-|TRBD2|TRBJ2-5
TGTGCCAGCAGCTTTAGCGGGAGGGCCACGGAGACCCAGTACTTC
CASSFSGRATETQYF
>TRBV7-9|-|-|TRBJ1-1
TGTGCCAGCAGCCCAGATCGGCCAGGACGGAACACTGAAGCTTTCTTT
CASSPDRPGRNTEAFF
>TRBV15|-|-|TRBJ1-2
TGTGCCACCAGCAGGGGAGACAGACCTAACTATGGCTACACCTTC
CATSRGDRPNYGYTF
>TRBV29-1|-|-|TRBJ2-5
TGCAGCGTTGAGGTCTTGGAGACCCAGTACTTC
CSVEVLETQYF
>TRBV2|-|-|TRBJ2-7
TGTGCCAGCAGTGAGTATAGGTCCTACGAGCAGTACTTC
CASSEYRSYEQYF
>TRBV30|-|-|TRBJ2-7
TGTGCCTGGAGGGAGGGTAGCTACGAGCAGTACTTC
CAWREGSYEQYF
>TRBV30|-|-|TRBJ1-2
TGTGCCTGGAGTGTCCTACAGCGTCCGGATCTCTATGGCTACACCTTC
CAWSVLQRPDLYGYTF
>TRBV6-5|-|-|TRBJ2-7
TGTGCCAGCAGTTACGGTGCCGGTTTTGCCGAGCAGTACTTC
CASSYGAGFAEQYF
>TRBV5-1|-|TRBD1|TRBJ2-1
TGCGCCAGCAGCCCCGGGACAGGGCGTAATGAGCAGTTCTTC
CASSPGTGRNEQFF
>TRBV6-5|once|-|TRBJ1-4
TGTGCCAGCAGTTGGGGGGGAGTCGAAAAACTGTTTTTT
CASSWGGVEKLFF
>TRBV5-1|few|-|TRBJ2-7
TGCGCCAGCAGCTTGGAAGGGAGCTCCTACGAGCAGTACTTC
CASSLEGSSYEQYF
>TRBV27|-|TRBD2|TRBJ2-2
TGTGCCAGCAGCTTTAGGGTACTAGCGGAGAACACCGGGGAGCTGTTTTTT
CASSFRVLAENTGELFF
>TRBV28|-|-|TRBJ1-2
TGTGCCAGCAGTTTAGTCCCCGGCTCGGGGGAAGCCTATGGCTACACCTTC
CASSLVPGSGEAYGYTF
>TRBV2|-|TRBD1|TRBJ1-5
TGTGCCAGCAGTGACCAGGGGGCGGGAAGTCAGCCCCAGCATTTT
CASSDQGAGSQPQHF
>TRBV7-2|-|TRBD1|TRBJ1-5
TGTGCCAGCAGCCTCCGACAGGGAGATCAGCCCCAGCATTTT
CASSLRQGDQPQHF
>TRBV7-9|-|-|TRBJ2-3
TGTGCCAGCAGCTCATTACCCCCAGATACGCAGTATTTT
CASSSLPPDTQYF
>TRBV10-3|-|-|TRBJ2-7
TGTGCCATCAGCACCGGGACCGGATACGAGCAGTACTTC
CAISTGTGYEQYF
>TRBV5-4|-|TRBD2|TRBJ2-2
TGTGCCAGCAGCCCGGGGGGGGTTGCCGGGGAGCTGTTTTTT
CASSPGGVAGELFF
>TRBV10-1|few|-|TRBJ1-1
TGCGCCAGCAGTGACCCACCCCGACAGGTTATGAACACTGAAGCTTTCTTT
CASSDPPRQVMNTEAFF
>TRBV5-1|-|-|TRBJ1-2
TGCGCCAGCAGCTCCCCGGGACAACCCTATGGCTACACCTTC
CASSSPGQPYGYTF
>TRBV2|-|TRBD2|TRBJ2-3
TGTGCCAGCCGGCTAGCGGGAGGGGTAGATACGCAGTATTTT
CASRLAGGVDTQYF
>TRBV7-2|-|-|TRBJ2-7
TGTGCCAGCAGCCCAAGTTACGAGCAGTACTTC
CASSPSYEQYF
>TRBV9|-|TRBD2|TRBJ2-3
TGTGCCAGCAGCGTAGGTTCAAGCGGGGGCACAGATACGCAGTATTTT
CASSVGSSGGTDTQYF
>TRBV6-5|-|TRBD1|TRBJ2-3
TGTGCCAGCAGTTCTCCGGGACAGGGTTCAGATACGCAGTATTTT
CASSSPGQGSDTQYF
>TRBV5-1|-|-|TRBJ1-1
TGCGCCAGCAGCTTGGGTCCTTTGGTGGGAGGGAACACTGAAGCTTTCTTT
CASSLGPLVGGNTEAFF
>TRBV10-1|-|-|TRBJ1-1
TGCGCCAGCAGTGAGTCGGCCAGCACAAACACTGAAGCTTTCTTT
CASSESASTNTEAFF
>TRBV5-1|-|-|TRBJ2-3
TGCGCCAGCAGCACCCGGGCCATCACAGATACGCAGTATTTT
CASSTRAITDTQYF
>TRBV9|-|-|TRBJ2-7
TGTGCCAGCAGCATCCGGGATTCGACCACCTACGAGCAGTACTTC
CASSIRDSTTYEQYF
>TRBV7-2|-|-|TRBJ2-5
TGTGCCAGCAGCAGACAGGGCGGGGGAGAGACCCAGTACTTC
CASSRQGGGETQYF
>TRBV25-1|-|-|TRBJ2-5
TGTGCCAGCAGTGAATTGTGGGGGGCGACCCAGTACTTC
CASSELWGATQYF
>TRBV29-1|-|-|TRBJ2-3
TGCAGCGTTGAATCCTGGGGTCGGGATACGCAGTATTTT
CSVESWGRDTQYF
>TRBV2|-|-|TRBJ2-2
TGTGCCAGCAGGGACCGGGACTGGAGGGGGGAGCTGTTTTTT
CASRDRDWRGELFF
>TRBV5-4|-|TRBD1|TRBJ2-5
TGTGCCAGCAGCTTTGGGACAGGGACGAGCGGGACCCAGTACTTC
CASSFGTGTSGTQYF